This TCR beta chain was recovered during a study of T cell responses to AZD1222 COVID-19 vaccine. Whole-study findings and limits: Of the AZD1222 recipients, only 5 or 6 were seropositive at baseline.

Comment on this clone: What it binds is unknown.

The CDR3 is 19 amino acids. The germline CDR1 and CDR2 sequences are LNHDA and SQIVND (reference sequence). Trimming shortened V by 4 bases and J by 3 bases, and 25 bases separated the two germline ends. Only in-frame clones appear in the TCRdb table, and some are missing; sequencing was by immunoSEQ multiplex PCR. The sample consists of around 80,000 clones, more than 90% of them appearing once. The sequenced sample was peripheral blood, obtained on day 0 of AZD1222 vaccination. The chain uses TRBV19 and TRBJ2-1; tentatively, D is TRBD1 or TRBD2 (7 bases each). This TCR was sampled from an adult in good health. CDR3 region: CASSTLAGGVQANYNEQFF. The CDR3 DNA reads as TGTGCCAGTAGTACATTAGCAGGGGGGGTACAAGCGAACTACAATGAGCAGTTCTTC.